The clone carrying this TCR beta chain is labeled as medium-sized. Its antigen remains unidentified. These data are taken from a study of tumor-infiltrating lymphocytes in primary liver carcinoma. Findings of the study overall: Tumors carried a top-250-clone fraction significantly exceeding that of blood (p = 0.039). Only around 8-25% of top clones occurred in all five tumor regions.

A primer in the constant region served to generate TCR beta cDNA from roughly 520 ng of total RNA. Slightly modified ARM-PCR, run as three nested multiplex PCR rounds, produced the TCR beta libraries. The opening two PCR rounds, nine to eleven cycles each, paired TRBV1-TRBV30 forward primers with a C-beta reverse primer. Each CDR3 protein is one row after TCRdb ran MiXCR on the multiplex PCR reads. The sample includes under 130,000 distinct CDR3 sequences, roughly 80% of them seen just once. Without any cell sorting, roughly 20-30 mg of bulk tissue yielded co-extracted RNA and DNA. Sampling was performed at five separate regions of each tumor. Tumor samples each held over 75% viable tumor cells. The CDR3 spans 15 residues. The germline V gene encodes CDR1 SQVTM and CDR2 ANQGSEA. The trim removed 7 bases at V and 1 base at J, leaving 11 bases unmatched.

The source is a man aged 35-49 years with primary liver carcinoma and hepatitis B virus infection. Sequenced input: liver tumor tissue from sampling region 3. The subset: tumor region T3, left-lateral pole. This chain uses TRBV29-1 with TRBJ1-1, with 8 bases lining up with TRBD1. CDR3 nucleotide sequence: TGCAGCGGGGGACAGGAAGGCTATCAGAACACTGAAGCTTTCTTT. Protein: CSGGQEGYQNTEAFF. The full variable domain, with the rest looked up from reference TRBV29-1 and TRBJ1-1, is SAVISQKPSRDICQRGTSLTIQCQVDSQVTMMFWYRQQPGQSLTLIATANQGSEATYESGFVIDKFPISRPNLTFSTLTVSNMSPEDSSIYLCSGGQEGYQNTEAFFGQGTRLTVV.